The 23 T cell receptor beta chains below come from one sample, sequenced in a study of T cell changes during pregnancy in multiple sclerosis. Produced via immunoSEQ multiplex PCR; TCRdb's table is partial and in-frame only. The data hold tens of thousands of clones, with about 90% observed a single time. Sequencing used CD4+ T cells from peripheral blood mononuclear cells, obtained before pregnancy. All receptors come from a female donor with multiple sclerosis, enrolled in a pregnancy study.

The chain employs TRBV4-2 and TRBJ1-1, with 8 bases fitting TRBD1. Germline CDR1 and CDR2: LGHNA and YNFKEQ. With 0 bases clipped from V and 1 base from J, the junction kept 10 bases outside the gene matches. CDR3 size: 18 residues. In DNA, the CDR3 is TGTGCCAGCAGCCAAGAGAGTAGCTTTGGGACAGGGAACACTGAAGCTTTCTTT. Encoded protein: CASSQESSFGTGNTEAFF.

The gene calls are TRBV15 and TRBJ1-2, with TRBD1 matching 9 bases. The germline V gene encodes CDR1 LNHNV and CDR2 YYDKDF (reference sequence). The CDR3 spans 15 residues. V lost 6 bases to trimming and J lost 8 bases; unmatched junction nucleotides: 13. In DNA, the CDR3 is TGTGCCACCAGTATCACACCGGGACAGGGAAGGGGCTACACCTTC. It yields the protein CATSITPGQGRGYTF.

The chain carries TRBV12-5 and TRBJ2-3; the D is unclear. Germline lookup yields CDR1 LGHNT and CDR2 FRNRAP. Trimming left V 6 bases short and J 0 bases short, with 10 bases between. The CDR3 has 14 amino acids. DNA for the CDR3: TGTGCTAGTGGCGCGATCGCGAGCACAGATACGCAGTATTTT. It yields the protein CASGAIASTDTQYF.

The chain couples TRBV2 to TRBJ1-1; D gene uncertain. The CDR3 covers 11 residues. Trimming took off 7 bases at V and 1 base at J, with 4 bases between the two ends. Germline V lookup: CDR1 SNHLY, CDR2 FYNNEI. The CDR3 loop is CASIQNTEAFF. The CDR3 DNA reads as TGTGCCAGCATTCAGAACACTGAAGCTTTCTTT.

This rearrangement joins TRBV7-2 to TRBJ2-1; a weak D match, TRBD2 (5 bases). Germline CDR1 and CDR2: SGHTA and FQGNSA. The CDR3 is 15 residues long. Between the trimmed V and J ends, which lost 3 bases and 2 bases, there was a span of 11 bases. The CDR3 is CASSFMRVAYNEQFF. The CDR3 DNA is TGTGCCAGCAGCTTTATGCGGGTGGCCTACAATGAGCAGTTCTTC.

The genes are TRBV18 and TRBJ2-7; 10 positions agree with TRBD1. From germline, CDR1 is KGHSH and CDR2 LQKENI. J was trimmed by 4 bases and V by 3 bases; bases with no gene match: 6. The CDR3 is made up of 15 amino acids. The DNA of the CDR3 is TGTGCCAGCTCACCCGGGACAGGGGTTTCTTACGAGCAGTACTTC. Translated: CASSPGTGVSYEQYF. Variable domain in full (rest from reference TRBV18 and TRBJ2-7): NAGVMQNPRHLVRRRGQEARLRCSPMKGHSHVYWYRQLPEEGLKFMVYLQKENIIDESGMPKERFSAEFPKEGPSILRIQQVVRGDSAAYFCASSPGTGVSYEQYFGPGTRLTVT.

The chain uses TRBV5-1 and TRBJ2-2, with D possibly being TRBD1 (6 bases). The CDR3 contains 18 residues. Germline V gene lookup returns CDR1 SGHRS and CDR2 YFSETQ. The germline V and J ends were trimmed by 0 bases and 0 bases, with 15 bases remaining between them. The CDR3 coding sequence is TGCGCCAGCAGCTTGGAACCCGGGACACTAGCGAACACCGGGGAGCTGTTTTTT. It codes for CASSLEPGTLANTGELFF.

This clone was observed once. The J gene is TRBJ2-1, the V gene TRBV6-5, with 8 bases identical to TRBD2. CDR3 length: 14 amino acids. J lost 5 bases, V lost 6 bases, and 6 bases had no gene match. In germline, CDR1 is MNHEY, CDR2 SVGAGI. CDR3 coding DNA: TGTGCCAGCAGGCGGACTAGCCCCAACAATGAGCAGTTCTTC. Translation: CASRRTSPNNEQFF.

The rearrangement joins TRBV29-1 to TRBJ1-1; a possible D gene is TRBD1 (5 bases). The V gene lost 0 bases and the J gene lost 12 bases, with 14 bases spanning the gap. Germline V CDR1 and CDR2: SQVTM, ANQGSEA. This CDR3 is built from 12 residues. Written as DNA, the CDR3 is TGCAGCGTTGAAGATGGGGCGAGGTTGACTTTCTTT. Its protein product is CSVEDGARLTFF.

The genes are TRBV5-5 and TRBJ2-5; D gene unclear. Deletions cut 6 bases from V and 4 bases from J, with 16 bases between. Germline V gene data show CDR1 as SGHKS and CDR2 as YYEKEE (reference sequence). The CDR3 extends over 14 amino acids. The CDR3: CASTRALQRETQYF. CDR3 in DNA: TGTGCCAGCACCCGCGCCCTGCAAAGAGAGACCCAGTACTTC.

V gene TRBV18 combines with J gene TRBJ1-1; 12 bases match TRBD1. The trim removed 3 bases at V and 4 bases at J, leaving 6 bases unmatched. This CDR3 region has 16 residues. Looked up from germline, CDR1 is KGHSH and CDR2 is LQKENI. Here the CDR3 DNA reads TGTGCCAGCTCACCTACGGGACAGGGGGCTAGCACTGAAGCTTTCTTT. Translating it yields CASSPTGQGASTEAFF.

This rearrangement joins TRBV28 to TRBJ1-6; D uncertain. V lost 4 bases and J lost 0, with 10 bases in between. The CDR3 is 16 residues long. Germline-derived CDR1 and CDR2 are MDHEN and SYDVKM. CDR3 sequence: CASSSLGSSYNSPLHF. The CDR3 DNA follows: TGTGCCAGCAGTTCCTTGGGGAGCTCCTATAATTCACCCCTCCACTTT.

The chain has TRBV4-1 and TRBJ1-5, with no clear D. The CDR3 consists of 14 residues. Germline CDR1 and CDR2: MGHRA and YSYEKL. V lost 2 bases to trimming and J lost 7 bases, with 12 bases between them. CDR3 protein: CASSQPGGRQPQHF. CDR3 DNA sequence: TGCGCCAGCAGCCAACCGGGAGGAAGGCAGCCCCAGCATTTT.

The table lists this clone with a few counts. The V gene is TRBV2, the J gene TRBJ1-1; D gene uncertain. Germline CDR1 is SNHLY and CDR2 is FYNNEI. This CDR3 is 13 amino acids long. Trimming left V 7 bases short and J 1 base short, with 10 bases between. DNA of the CDR3: TGTGCCAGCAATCGTGCGGGGAACACTGAAGCTTTCTTT. Its protein is CASNRAGNTEAFF.

The chain is built from TRBV4-1 and TRBJ1-6; D perhaps matches TRBD1 (6 bases). The CDR3 runs to 15 residues. Germline-derived CDR1 and CDR2 are MGHRA and YSYEKL. The V end lost 2 bases, the J end lost 7 bases, and 12 bases lay between the germline ends. The CDR3 nucleotides are TGCGCCAGCAGCCAACCTTCACAGGGCAATTCACCCCTCCACTTT. Translated: CASSQPSQGNSPLHF.

In this sample, this clone turned up once. This rearrangement joins TRBV4-1 to TRBJ2-3; tentatively, D is TRBD2 (5 bases). The V and J ends lost 3 bases and 2 bases respectively, with 15 bases between them. The CDR3 is made up of 16 amino acids. Germline CDR1 reads MGHRA; CDR2 reads YSYEKL. The CDR3 loop reads CASSHTRSSPTDTQYF. The CDR3 bases are TGCGCCAGCAGCCACACTAGATCGAGTCCCACAGATACGCAGTATTTT.

The chain uses TRBV7-3 and TRBJ2-5; TRBD2 matches 15 bases. The V and J ends lost 5 bases and 7 bases, in that order; junction bases with no gene match: 8. The CDR3 is 16 amino acids. Germline V lookup: CDR1 SGHTA, CDR2 FQGTGA. The CDR3 nucleotides read TGTGCCAGCAGCCCCGGACTAGCGGGGGGGCTCGGGACCCAGTACTTC. Encoded protein: CASSPGLAGGLGTQYF.

The rearrangement joins TRBV6-5 to TRBJ1-2, with TRBD1 as a possible D gene (5 bases). Trimming removed 2 bases from V and 3 bases from J, with 7 bases in between. Germline V gene lookup returns CDR1 MNHEY and CDR2 SVGAGI. The CDR3 is 13 amino acids. CDR3 nucleotides: TGTGCCAGCAGTTACGGGGGGTACTATGGCTACACCTTC. Protein sequence: CASSYGGYYGYTF.

The chain joins TRBV2 to TRBJ1-6; a weak D match, TRBD1 (6 bases). CDR1 SNHLY and CDR2 FYNNEI come from the germline V gene. Trimming stripped 4 bases from V and 6 bases from J, with 13 bases between. CDR3 length: 15 amino acids. This CDR3 is CASSVRGAGNSPLHF. DNA for the CDR3: TGTGCCAGCAGTGTACGGGGGGCGGGTAATTCACCCCTCCACTTT.

Written as DNA, the CDR3 is TGCGCCAGCAGCTTGGGGGCCCAGCCCGTTCAAGAGACCCAGTACTTC. Its translation is CASSLGAQPVQETQYF. V is TRBV5-1 and J is TRBJ2-5; D unclear. V lost 0 bases, J lost 2 bases, and 14 bases lay in between. The CDR3 consists of 16 residues. Germline CDR1 and CDR2: SGHRS and YFSETQ.

The genes are TRBV7-3 and TRBJ2-1; 8 positions match TRBD2. Losses at the gene ends were 5 bases for V and 6 bases for J; bases not matched to a gene: 9. CDR1 is SGHTA and CDR2 is FQGTGA in the germline V gene. The CDR3 extends over 15 amino acids. CDR3 region: CASSLLPGTSNEQFF. The CDR3 bases are TGTGCCAGCAGCCTCCTCCCCGGGACTAGCAATGAGCAGTTCTTC.

The chain joins TRBV7-9 to TRBJ1-1, with a tentative D call TRBD1 (5 bases). The V and J ends lost 6 bases and 1 base respectively, with 15 bases between them. This CDR3 comprises 15 residues. Germline V CDR1 and CDR2: SEHNR, FQNEAQ (reference sequence). This CDR3 is CASRYPGAGNTEAFF. The CDR3 coding sequence is TGTGCCAGCAGGTACCCTGGGGCAGGGAACACTGAAGCTTTCTTT.

The chain has TRBV28 and TRBJ1-5; the match to TRBD1 covers 8 bases. Germline V gene sequence: CDR1 MDHEN, CDR2 SYDVKM. CDR3 length equals 14 residues. Germline trimming cut 7 bases from V and 8 bases from J; bases unmatched to any gene: 10. CDR3 loop: CASNNRQGIKPQHF. The CDR3 bases are TGTGCCAGCAACAATCGACAGGGGATTAAGCCCCAGCATTTT.